This T cell receptor (beta chain) originates from a study of sequential checkpoint blockade in melanoma. As for the study in general: First-line arms were nivolumab then ipilimumab, or the reverse, randomized 1:1.

Germline V gene data show CDR1 as LNHDA and CDR2 as SQIVND (reference sequence). V lost 3 bases and J lost 6, with 14 bases in between. This CDR3 has 14 residues. Indicated treatment: randomized to nivolumab then ipilimumab (arm A) or the reverse (arm B). The protocol was immunoSEQ multiplex PCR, while the TCRdb copy is restricted to in-frame clones and leaves out a portion. There are tens of thousands of clones in the sample; roughly 32% occur only once, and 1.6% lies in the top ten. The sample consisted of tumor tissue (inferred from file names), taken from a patient given nivolumab and ipilimumab in sequence. V gene TRBV19 combines with J gene TRBJ1-2; D unresolved. This sequence was found in a human donor with melanoma. The CDR3: CASSMVTRQDGYTF. As DNA, the CDR3 is TGTGCCAGTAGTATGGTTACCCGTCAAGATGGCTACACCTTC. The entire variable domain, with the rest obtained from reference TRBV19 and TRBJ1-2, is as follows: DGGITQSPKYLFRKEGQNVTLSCEQNLNHDAMYWYRQDPGQGLRLIYYSQIVNDFQKGDIAEGYSVSREKKESFPLTVTSAQKNPTAFYLCASSMVTRQDGYTFGSGTRLTVV.